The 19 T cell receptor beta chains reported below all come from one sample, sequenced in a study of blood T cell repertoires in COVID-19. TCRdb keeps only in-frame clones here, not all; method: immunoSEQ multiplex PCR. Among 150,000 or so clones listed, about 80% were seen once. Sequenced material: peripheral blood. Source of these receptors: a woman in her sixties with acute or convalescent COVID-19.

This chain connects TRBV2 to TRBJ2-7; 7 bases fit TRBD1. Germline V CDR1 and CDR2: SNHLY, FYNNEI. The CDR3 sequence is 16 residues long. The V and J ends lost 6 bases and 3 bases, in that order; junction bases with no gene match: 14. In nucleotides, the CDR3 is TGTGCCAGCAGACGGCAGGGCCTTAACAGGGGCTACGAGCAGTACTTC. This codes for CASRRQGLNRGYEQYF.

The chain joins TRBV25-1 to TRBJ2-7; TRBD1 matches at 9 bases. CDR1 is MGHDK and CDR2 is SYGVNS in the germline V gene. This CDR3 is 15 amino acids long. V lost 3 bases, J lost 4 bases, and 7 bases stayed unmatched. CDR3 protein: CASSDVRTGEYEQYF. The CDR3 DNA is TGTGCCAGCAGTGACGTAAGGACAGGGGAATACGAGCAGTACTTC.

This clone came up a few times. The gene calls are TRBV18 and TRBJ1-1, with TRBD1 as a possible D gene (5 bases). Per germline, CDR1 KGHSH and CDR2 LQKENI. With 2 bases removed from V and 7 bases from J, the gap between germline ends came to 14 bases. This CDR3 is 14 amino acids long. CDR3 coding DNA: TGTGCCAGCTCACCAACTACAGGAATGGGTGAAGCTTTCTTT. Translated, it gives CASSPTTGMGEAFF.

CDR3 DNA: TGTGCCAGCAGTTGGGGAGGGGGAGGGAACACTGAAGCTTTCTTT. This sequence encodes CASSWGGGGNTEAFF. This rearrangement joins TRBV6-5 to TRBJ1-1, with D possibly TRBD1 on 6 matching bases. Looked up from germline, CDR1 is MNHEY and CDR2 is SVGAGI. V lost 4 bases, J lost 1 base, and 13 bases lay in between. This CDR3 has 15 amino acids.

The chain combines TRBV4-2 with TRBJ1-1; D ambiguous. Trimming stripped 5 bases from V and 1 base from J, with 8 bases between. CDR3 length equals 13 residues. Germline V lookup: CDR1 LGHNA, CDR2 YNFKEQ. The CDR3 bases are TGTGCCAGCAGCGAGGTCTGGAACACTGAAGCTTTCTTT. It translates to CASSEVWNTEAFF.

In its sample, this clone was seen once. The CDR3 region has the DNA TGTGCCAGCAGCTCAGCGGGACAGGGATTTACATCGGCTAAGGCCCAGCATTTT. Protein: CASSSAGQGFTSAKAQHF. The rearrangement links TRBV7-8 to TRBJ1-5; 9 bases are shared with TRBD1. Trimming cost V 4 bases and J 11 bases; bases outside gene matches: 21. CDR3 length: 18 amino acids. The germline V gene encodes CDR1 SGHVS and CDR2 FQNEAQ.

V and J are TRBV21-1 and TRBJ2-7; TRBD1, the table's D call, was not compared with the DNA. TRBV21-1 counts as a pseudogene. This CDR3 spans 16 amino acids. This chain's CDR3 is CASSKGRDRGSHEQYF. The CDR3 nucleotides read TGTGCCAGCAGCAAAGGGCGGGACAGGGGGTCCCACGAGCAGTACTTC.

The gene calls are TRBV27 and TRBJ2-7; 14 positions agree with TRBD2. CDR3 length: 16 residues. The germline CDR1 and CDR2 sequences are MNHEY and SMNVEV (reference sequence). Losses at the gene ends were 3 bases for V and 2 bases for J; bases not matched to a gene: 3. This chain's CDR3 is CASSFKGLAGAYEQYF. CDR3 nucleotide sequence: TGTGCCAGCAGTTTTAAGGGACTAGCGGGAGCCTACGAGCAGTACTTC.

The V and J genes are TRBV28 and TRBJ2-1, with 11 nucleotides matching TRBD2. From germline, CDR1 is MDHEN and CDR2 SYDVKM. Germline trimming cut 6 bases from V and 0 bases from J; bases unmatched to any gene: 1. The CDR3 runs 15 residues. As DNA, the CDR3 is TGTGCCAGCAGGACTAGCGGGGTCTCCTACAATGAGCAGTTCTTC. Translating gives CASRTSGVSYNEQFF.

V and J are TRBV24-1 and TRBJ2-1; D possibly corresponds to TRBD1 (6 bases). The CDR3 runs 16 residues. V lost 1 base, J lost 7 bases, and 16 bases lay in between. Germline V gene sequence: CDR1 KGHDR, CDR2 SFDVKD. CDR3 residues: CATSDFRTEHFNEQFF. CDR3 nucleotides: TGTGCCACCAGTGATTTTCGGACAGAGCATTTTAATGAGCAGTTCTTC.

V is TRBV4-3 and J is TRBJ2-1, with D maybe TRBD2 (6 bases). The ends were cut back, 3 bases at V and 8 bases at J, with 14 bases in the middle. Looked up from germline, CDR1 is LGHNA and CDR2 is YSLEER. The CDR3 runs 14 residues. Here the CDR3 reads CASSHRLVGDEQFF. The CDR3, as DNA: TGCGCCAGCAGCCATCGACTAGTAGGAGATGAGCAGTTCTTC.

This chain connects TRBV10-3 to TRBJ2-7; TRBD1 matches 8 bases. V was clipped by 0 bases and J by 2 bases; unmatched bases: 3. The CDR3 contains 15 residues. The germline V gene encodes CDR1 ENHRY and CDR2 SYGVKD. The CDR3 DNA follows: TGTGCCATCAGTGAGTCGGGGACAGGAACCTACGAGCAGTACTTC. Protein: CAISESGTGTYEQYF.

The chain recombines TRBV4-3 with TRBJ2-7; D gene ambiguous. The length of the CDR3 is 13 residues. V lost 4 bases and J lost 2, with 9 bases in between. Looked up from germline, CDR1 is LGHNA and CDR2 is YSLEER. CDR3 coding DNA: TGCGCCAGCAGCCGCTCGCCAGCCTACGAGCAGTACTTC. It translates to CASSRSPAYEQYF.

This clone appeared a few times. CDR3 region: CASSQERQPNSPLHF. The CDR3 coding sequence is TGTGCCAGCAGCCAAGAGCGACAGCCGAATTCACCCCTCCACTTT. This sequence joins TRBV4-2 and TRBJ1-6, with D maybe TRBD1 (5 bases). V lost 0 bases and J lost 7, with 10 bases in between. Germline assignment: CDR1 LGHNA and CDR2 YNFKEQ. CDR3 length: 15 residues.

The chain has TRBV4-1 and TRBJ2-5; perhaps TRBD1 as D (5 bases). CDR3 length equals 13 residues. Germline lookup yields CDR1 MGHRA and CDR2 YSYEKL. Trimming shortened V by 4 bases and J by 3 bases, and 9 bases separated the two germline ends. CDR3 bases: TGCGCCAGCAGCCGGATACAGGAAGAGACCCAGTACTTC. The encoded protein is CASSRIQEETQYF.

The CDR3: CASSFFHREYEQYF. CDR3 coding DNA: TGTGCCAGCAGCTTTTTTCACAGGGAATACGAGCAGTACTTC. The chain uses TRBV7-9 and TRBJ2-7, with a weak D call TRBD1 (6 bases). CDR3 length: 14 amino acids. The germline V and J ends were trimmed by 3 bases and 4 bases, with 13 bases remaining between them. CDR1 is SEHNR and CDR2 is FQNEAQ in the germline V gene (reference sequence).

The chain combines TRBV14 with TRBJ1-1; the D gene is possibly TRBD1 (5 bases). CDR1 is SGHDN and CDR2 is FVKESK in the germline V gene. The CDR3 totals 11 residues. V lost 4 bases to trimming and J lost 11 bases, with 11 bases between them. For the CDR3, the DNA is TGTGCCAGCAGCCCGGGGGTGTTGGCTTTCTTT. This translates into CASSPGVLAFF.

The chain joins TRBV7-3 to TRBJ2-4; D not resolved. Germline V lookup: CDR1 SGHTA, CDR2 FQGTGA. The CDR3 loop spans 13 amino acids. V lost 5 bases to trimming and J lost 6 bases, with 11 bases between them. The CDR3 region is CASSPSGLNIQYF. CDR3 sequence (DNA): TGTGCCAGCAGCCCATCGGGTTTAAACATTCAGTACTTC.

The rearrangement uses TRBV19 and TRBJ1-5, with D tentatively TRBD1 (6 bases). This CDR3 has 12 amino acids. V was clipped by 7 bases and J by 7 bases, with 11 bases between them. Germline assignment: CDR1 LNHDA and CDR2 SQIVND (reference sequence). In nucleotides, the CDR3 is TGTGCCAGTAACAACAGGGCGCAGCCCCAGCATTTT. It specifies CASNNRAQPQHF.